One sample yielded the 10 T cell receptor beta chains listed below, sequenced in a study of cytomegalovirus exposure and HLA in healthy donors. This PCR relied on a set of 60 Vbeta primers and 13 Jbeta primers. Libraries were prepared by immunoSEQ multiplex PCR; TCRdb keeps only in-frame clonotypes and omits some of them. Here the sample spans 95,000 to 110,000 clones, 60% to 75% being singletons. The sample comprised PBMCs. These receptors were collected from a man aged 30-40 years in good health and CMV-seronegative.

This CDR3 is CSVDGRVAGAYTDTQYF. The CDR3 nucleotides are TGCAGCGTTGACGGTCGAGTGGCGGGGGCATACACAGATACGCAGTATTTT. J is TRBJ2-3 and V is TRBV29-1; D might be TRBD2 (7 bases). V gave up 3 bases and J gave up 2 bases, with 21 bases separating them. This CDR3 comprises 17 residues. Germline-derived CDR1 and CDR2 are SQVTM and ANQGSEA.

The chain links TRBV7-9 to TRBJ2-7; 10 positions match TRBD2. V dropped 1 base and J dropped 3; count of bases not matched to a gene: 9. CDR3 length: 17 amino acids. Germline CDR1 and CDR2: SEHNR and FQNEAQ (reference sequence). CDR3 region: CASSLVVETSGFYEQYF. Written as DNA, the CDR3 is TGTGCCAGCAGCTTAGTGGTAGAGACTAGCGGGTTCTACGAGCAGTACTTC.

This rearrangement joins TRBV23-1 to TRBJ2-1, with a tentative D call TRBD2 (5 bases). TRBV23-1 is an ORF, with its function uncertain. V dropped 8 bases and J dropped 3 bases, with 20 bases sitting between them. This CDR3 has 16 amino acids. As DNA, the CDR3 is TGCGCCAGCCCCCCCGGGATAATCTCAGTCTACAATGAGCAGTTCTTC. Amino acid sequence: CASPPGIISVYNEQFF.

The J gene is TRBJ2-7, the V gene TRBV28; 13 nucleotides agree with TRBD2. This CDR3 is built from 13 residues. With V trimmed by 5 bases and J by 7 bases, 2 bases remained unmatched. CDR1 and CDR2 from the germline V gene are MDHEN and SYDVKM. As DNA, the CDR3 is TGTGCCAGCAGTCGGACTAGCGGGAGTGAGCAGTACTTC. It encodes CASSRTSGSEQYF.

The rearrangement links TRBV15 to TRBJ2-7, with 8 bases that match TRBD2. Germline V lookup: CDR1 LNHNV, CDR2 YYDKDF (reference sequence). The J segment lost 5 bases and the V segment lost 9 bases, leaving 15 bases of the junction unmatched. The CDR3 loop spans 15 amino acids. This CDR3 reads CATSGAGRAGDEQYF. The CDR3 nucleotides are TGTGCCACGAGCGGGGCCGGGAGGGCCGGAGACGAGCAGTACTTC.

The V gene is TRBV25-1, the J gene TRBJ1-2; 9 positions match TRBD1. V trimming: 6 bases; J trimming: 4 bases; junction bases outside the gene matches: 6. CDR3 length equals 14 residues. Germline V gene data show CDR1 as MGHDK and CDR2 as SYGVNS. Written as DNA, the CDR3 is TGTGCCAGCAGGGCGCCGGGACAGGGCTATGGCTACACCTTC. Translation: CASRAPGQGYGYTF.

This clone was seen just once. The chain links TRBV4-1 to TRBJ2-2; D is undetermined. The V end lost 7 bases, the J end lost 0 bases, and 6 bases lay between the germline ends. Germline V gives CDR1 MGHRA, CDR2 YSYEKL. This CDR3 contains 13 residues. CDR3 bases: TGCGCCAGCACACACCCGAACACCGGGGAGCTGTTTTTT. Translation: CASTHPNTGELFF.

This clone was counted once. In nucleotides, the CDR3 is TGTGCCAGCAGGGTAACGAGGGTGGCGGGCTACACCTTC. It codes for CASRVTRVAGYTF. V gene TRBV28 combines with J gene TRBJ1-2; D is undetermined. Germline assignment: CDR1 MDHEN and CDR2 SYDVKM. The CDR3 runs 13 residues. Trimming stripped 6 bases from V and 8 bases from J, with 16 bases between.

The genes are TRBV29-1 and TRBJ1-3; tentative D call: TRBD1 (6 bases). The CDR3 contains 13 residues. Germline CDR1 reads SQVTM; CDR2 reads ANQGSEA. Trimming cost V 6 bases and J 4 bases, with 13 bases left between them. CDR3 nucleotides: TGCAGCGTCGGGACAATGGGGGGAAACACCATATATTTT. Protein product: CSVGTMGGNTIYF. Full variable domain (missing parts from reference TRBV29-1 and TRBJ1-3): SAVISQKPSRDICQRGTSLTIQCQVDSQVTMMFWYRQQPGQSLTLIATANQGSEATYESGFVIDKFPISRPNLTFSTLTVSNMSPEDSSIYLCSVGTMGGNTIYFGEGSWLTVV.

J is TRBJ1-5 and V is TRBV29-1; 10 positions match TRBD1. Germline CDR1 SQVTM, CDR2 ANQGSEA. Losses at the gene ends were 6 bases for V and 7 bases for J; bases not matched to a gene: 12. This CDR3 comprises 15 residues. The CDR3 protein is CSVVLTGGNSQPQHF. The CDR3 bases are TGCAGCGTAGTGCTGACAGGGGGCAATTCACAGCCCCAGCATTTT.